This is a list of T cell receptor beta chains from one sample in a study of response to subunit inactivated influenza vaccine. TCRdb re-called the RT-PCR reads with MiXCR, one entry per CDR3 protein. The sample yields over 800,000 distinct CDR3 sequences, 21% seen once. The sequences come from PBMCs from blood, collected roughly 5 days after vaccination. The receptors originated from a man aged 50-60 years who received an inactivated influenza vaccine. CDR3s leave out the opening cysteine and the closing phenylalanine or tryptophan.

V: TRBV7-9; CDR3: ASSPLTSRGSYEQY
V: TRBV2; CDR3: ASIVGQGMFGYGYT
V: TRBV30; CDR3: AWAPPAGAYEQY
V: TRBV5-4; CDR3: ASSPGASQETQY
V: TRBV14; CDR3: ASSQMETGVPWETQH
V: TRBV7-9; CDR3: ASSPAGAGNTIY
V: TRBV6-6; CDR3: ASSYTRDTQY
V: TRBV29-1; CDR3: SVEDSGTVLYNEQF
V: TRBV4-2; CDR3: ASSQDLAGTAEETQY
V: TRBV27; CDR3: ASSPGLADTDTQY
V: TRBV6-5; CDR3: ATSSGDQPQH
V: TRBV12-3/TRBV12-4; CDR3: ASSAPGGGRLYKF
V: TRBV9; CDR3: ASSGQGGIQY
V: TRBV10-3; CDR3: AISDRAGFSYEQY
V: TRBV7-9; CDR3: ASSYNIQVSGANVLT
V: TRBV29-1; CDR3: SVSGLAGVYNEQF
V: TRBV29-1; CDR3: SVDRGDGYT
V: TRBV5-5; CDR3: ASSLEVGTAVYEQY
V: TRBV5-1; CDR3: ASSLAIGRGLEETQY
V: TRBV20-1; CDR3: SARSGLAGASYNEQF
V: TRBV10-3; CDR3: AISEAGTSGQETQY
V: TRBV30; CDR3: AWSLRSSGSWYNEQF
V: TRBV10-3; CDR3: AISPGTSAEQY
V: TRBV6-2/TRBV6-3; CDR3: ASSTLAGGPH
V: TRBV5-6; CDR3: ASFPPGGSEQY
V: TRBV9; CDR3: ASSVLPGQGAFDYGYT
V: TRBV12-3/TRBV12-4; CDR3: ASSPQGRLSGKLF
V: TRBV6-1; CDR3: ASSRTGLIYEQF
V: TRBV20-1; CDR3: SANRETDTQY
V: TRBV4-2; CDR3: ASSQDRDVLSYEQY
V: TRBV7-2; CDR3: ASSLASGTETQY
V: TRBV20-1; CDR3: SAKLAPYEQY
V: TRBV6-2/TRBV6-3; CDR3: ASSYLRTGSSEQY
V: TRBV6-5; CDR3: ASSYYRTGHGNTIY
V: TRBV20-1; CDR3: SASSVAGGQETQY
V: TRBV5-1; CDR3: ASSFPDLSGANVLT
V: TRBV10-3; CDR3: AISDSDSRAYEQY
V: TRBV12-3/TRBV12-4; CDR3: ASRLAGSYNEQF
V: TRBV5-6; CDR3: ASSSKRPSGSDSSYEQY
V: TRBV5-6; CDR3: ASSARTGSRETQY
V: TRBV27; CDR3: ASSCRDLSSYEQY
V: TRBV24-1; CDR3: ATSDLGGQGYNEQF
V: TRBV12-3/TRBV12-4; CDR3: ASSFGLTTDTQY
V: TRBV5-1; CDR3: ASSRPGASAGELF
V: TRBV6-1; CDR3: ASSRGEVVTDTQY
V: TRBV10-3; CDR3: AISEFGDSSYEQY
V: TRBV20-1; CDR3: SASRGDTEAF
V: TRBV20-1; CDR3: SAEPTGGREQY
V: TRBV12-3/TRBV12-4; CDR3: ASSYLGAGKNIQY
V: TRBV5-1; CDR3: ASSDGSTGELF